The 21 T cell receptor beta chains given below trace back to one sample, sequenced in a study of human T cells and chemical hapten exposure. TCRdb used MiXCR to reprocess the RACE reads, holding one entry per CDR3 protein. The sample records some 350,000 distinct CDR3 sequences, roughly 6% being singletons. Stated time point: patch test 2, 6 weeks after DPC sensitization. Treatment meaning: therapeutic diphenylcyclopropenone sensitization with weekly scalp DPC. Sequenced material: whole blood, taken in connection with sensitization to the hapten diphenylcyclopropenone (DPC). The receptors stem from a woman aged 18-29 years with alopecia areata. Some clones in this sample may be carry-over from other donors' samples.

The chain joins TRBV29-1 to TRBJ2-2; D is uncertain. Per the germline V gene, CDR1 is SQVTM and CDR2 is ANQGSEA. There are 14 residues in the CDR3. V gave up 1 base and J gave up 6 bases, with 12 bases separating them. In nucleotides, the CDR3 is TGCAGCGTTGAAGGAAACCGGCCGGCCGGGGAGCTGTTTTTT. Protein: CSVEGNRPAGELFF.

There are many counts of this clonotype. The chain links TRBV4-3 to TRBJ2-1; maybe TRBD2 (5 bases). The CDR3 runs 13 residues. Germline V gene data show CDR1 as LGHNA and CDR2 as YSLEER. Trimming stripped 5 bases from V and 4 bases from J, with 9 bases between. The CDR3 spells CASSSRGYNEQFF. The CDR3 bases are TGCGCCAGCAGCTCCAGAGGGTACAATGAGCAGTTCTTC.

At least ten counts were recorded for this clonotype. The J gene is TRBJ2-3, the V gene TRBV4-3; TRBD2 aligns across 7 bases. The CDR3 sequence is 17 residues long. CDR1 and CDR2 from the germline V gene are LGHNA and YSLEER. V shed 0 bases and J 1 base; nucleotides not matched to a gene: 7. The CDR3 DNA reads TGCGCCAGCAGCCAAGATTGTCCCGGGGGGTGCACAGATACGCAGTATTTT. Residues: CASSQDCPGGCTDTQYF.

This clonotype was seen a handful of times. The chain joins TRBV18 to TRBJ1-2; 7 bases map to TRBD1. There are 15 residues in the CDR3. Germline V gene lookup returns CDR1 KGHSH and CDR2 LQKENI. Trimming at V came to 4 bases and at J to 0 bases, leaving 5 bases not matched to a gene. CDR3 sequence reads: CASSLGQSSNYGYTF. CDR3 nucleotides: TGTGCCAGCTCACTGGGACAGAGTTCTAACTATGGCTACACCTTC.

This clonotype was detected ten times or more. The chain is built from TRBV11-2 and TRBJ2-7, with D unclear. The CDR3 spans 14 residues. Trimming took 2 bases from V and 3 from J, leaving 11 bases between them. From germline, CDR1 is SGHAT and CDR2 FQNNGV. This CDR3 reads CASSLIVPGYEQYF. Here the CDR3 DNA reads TGTGCCAGCAGCTTAATAGTGCCGGGCTACGAGCAGTACTTC.

CDR3 DNA: TGTGCCAGCAGCTTAACCTATCAGCCCCAGCATTTT. Protein: CASSLTYQPQHF. The rearrangement uses TRBV7-2 and TRBJ1-5; D gene ambiguous. Trimming left V 2 bases short and J 5 bases short, with 4 bases between. The CDR3 covers 12 residues. Germline-derived CDR1 and CDR2 are SGHTA and FQGNSA.

The chain employs TRBV2 and TRBJ2-2, with TRBD2 identical over 13 bases. The V segment lost 7 bases and the J segment 4 bases; nucleotides outside the gene matches: 6. The germline V gene has CDR1 SNHLY and CDR2 FYNNEI. The CDR3 is 16 residues long. Here the CDR3 DNA reads TGTGCCAGCATCGGGACTAGCGGGGTGGGCACCGGGGAGCTGTTTTTT. This encodes CASIGTSGVGTGELFF.

This clonotype was seen at least ten times. The rearrangement joins TRBV29-1 to TRBJ2-5; D gene unclear. The germline gives CDR1 SQVTM, CDR2 ANQGSEA. V shed 7 bases and J shed 2 bases, with 5 bases lying between them. This CDR3 has 10 residues. CDR3 amino acids: CSAQQETQYF. CDR3 bases: TGCAGCGCTCAACAAGAGACCCAGTACTTC.

This clonotype was found many times. The CDR3 DNA reads as TGCGCCAGCAGCCAGTACAGTCAGAACACTGAAGCTTTCTTT. It yields the protein CASSQYSQNTEAFF. The rearrangement uses TRBV4-1 and TRBJ1-1; D not resolved. The V end was cut by 3 bases, the J end by 1 base, with 9 bases between. CDR3 size: 14 residues. The germline V gene encodes CDR1 MGHRA and CDR2 YSYEKL.

The J gene is TRBJ2-7, the V gene TRBV11-2; D remains ambiguous. Trimming stripped 5 bases from V and 5 bases from J, with 16 bases between. The germline V gene has CDR1 SGHAT and CDR2 FQNNGV. The CDR3 loop spans 14 amino acids. CDR3 in amino acids: CASSPDTSWDEQYF. The CDR3 nucleotides read TGTGCCAGCAGCCCCGACACCAGTTGGGACGAGCAGTACTTC.

This clonotype was seen at least ten times. The CDR3 here is CASSSGTGKAFF. The CDR3 DNA reads TGTGCCAGCAGTTCCGGGACAGGGAAAGCTTTCTTT. V usage is TRBV27 and J usage is TRBJ1-1, with 9 bases lining up with TRBD1. This CDR3 has 12 residues. V lost 4 bases and J lost 9; bases outside the gene matches: 3. The germline CDR1 and CDR2 sequences are MNHEY and SMNVEV (reference sequence).

V usage is TRBV18 and J usage is TRBJ1-2, with no clear D. Germline CDR1 reads KGHSH; CDR2 reads LQKENI. The CDR3 extends over 13 amino acids. Trimming stripped 3 bases from V and 6 bases from J, with 11 bases between. DNA for the CDR3: TGTGCCAGCTCACCGGGAGAGGGCGATGGCTACACCTTC. Residues: CASSPGEGDGYTF.

A few counts support this clonotype. The chain joins TRBV10-3 to TRBJ2-1, with D uncertain. CDR1 is ENHRY, CDR2 SYGVKD, per germline. This CDR3 has 15 residues. V lost 3 bases to trimming and J lost 4 bases, with 13 bases between them. The CDR3 nucleotides are TGTGCCATCAGTGATGTGACCGCTCAGTACAATGAGCAGTTCTTC. It specifies CAISDVTAQYNEQFF.

The rearrangement links TRBV20-1 to TRBJ2-1; 7 positions agree with TRBD1. The V gene end was trimmed by 1 base and the J gene end by 4 bases; junction bases not matched to a gene: 10. Germline V gene lookup returns CDR1 DFQATT and CDR2 SNEGSKA (reference sequence). The CDR3 length is 16 residues. CDR3 sequence: CSARGLQGPEYNEQFF. CDR3 nucleotides: TGCAGTGCTAGAGGCCTACAGGGGCCTGAGTACAATGAGCAGTTCTTC.

This clonotype was counted ten times or more. The chain joins TRBV18 to TRBJ1-2; TRBD1 matches at 7 bases. The germline V gene has CDR1 KGHSH and CDR2 LQKENI. The CDR3 covers 13 residues. The V segment lost 1 base and the J segment 7 bases; nucleotides outside the gene matches: 3. Here the CDR3 reads CASSPQGGPGYTF. The CDR3 bases are TGTGCCAGCTCACCACAAGGGGGCCCTGGCTACACCTTC.

The gene calls are TRBV9 and TRBJ2-5, with TRBD2 matching 7 bases. The germline V gene has CDR1 SGDLS and CDR2 YYNGEE. Trimming took 4 bases from V and 3 from J; bases not matched to a gene: 9. There are 15 residues in the CDR3. The DNA of the CDR3 is TGTGCCAGCAGCCGGCCGGGCGCGGGGGAAGAGACCCAGTACTTC. It specifies CASSRPGAGEETQYF.

The chain employs TRBV9 and TRBJ2-2; TRBD2 agrees at 7 bases. In germline, CDR1 is SGDLS, CDR2 YYNGEE. V trimming: 0 bases; J trimming: 5 bases; junction bases outside the gene matches: 10. CDR3 size: 17 residues. The CDR3 region is CASSVVGLSRPTGELFF. CDR3 bases: TGTGCCAGCAGCGTAGTGGGACTATCCCGCCCGACCGGGGAGCTGTTTTTT.

This rearrangement joins TRBV28 to TRBJ1-6; a possible D gene is TRBD1 (5 bases). CDR3 length equals 14 residues. V dropped 3 bases and J dropped 9 bases, with 12 bases sitting between them. The germline CDR1 and CDR2 sequences are MDHEN and SYDVKM. In DNA, the CDR3 is TGTGCCAGCAGTTTGCGACAGTTCGGTTCACCCCTCCACTTT. Translated: CASSLRQFGSPLHF.

This clonotype was seen many times. The chain joins TRBV7-9 to TRBJ1-4; D not resolved. Germline lookup yields CDR1 SEHNR and CDR2 FQNEAQ (reference sequence). Trimming removed 3 bases at V and 0 bases at J, with 5 bases between. The CDR3 covers 14 residues. CDR3 in DNA: TGTGCCAGCAGCTTGTACCCAACTAATGAAAAACTGTTTTTT. Protein product: CASSLYPTNEKLFF.

This clonotype turned up a few times. The J gene is TRBJ2-5, the V gene TRBV20-1, with 9 positions matching TRBD2. The germline V gene has CDR1 DFQATT and CDR2 SNEGSKA (reference sequence). This CDR3 region has 18 residues. V was pared by 7 bases and J by 2 bases, with 20 bases of the junction left unmatched. The CDR3 loop is CSGCSGSLGLAGQETQYF. Here the CDR3 DNA reads TGCAGTGGTTGTTCGGGATCATTGGGGCTAGCGGGACAAGAGACCCAGTACTTC.

V is TRBV18 and J is TRBJ2-7; 10 bases agree with TRBD1. The CDR3 covers 16 residues. CDR1 KGHSH and CDR2 LQKENI come from the germline V gene. V was clipped by 2 bases and J by 4 bases; unmatched bases: 8. CDR3 loop: CASSPMTGGVVYEQYF. The CDR3 DNA sequence: TGTGCCAGCTCACCAATGACAGGGGGCGTAGTATACGAGCAGTACTTC.